This TCR beta chain was captured in a study of shared clonotypes between healthy human individuals. General study points: Naive subsets generally exceeded memory subsets in estimated richness. Around 5% was the fraction of naive CD4 clonotypes found shared across a few donors. How much donors shared clonotypes was expected to be affected by sequencing depth.

Positively selected for CCR7, the CD45RO-negative cells used as naive CD8 cells excluded terminally differentiated effector memory CD45RA+ cells. HIV-negative, healthy adults without recent acute infections or vaccinations were the donors. Sequencing was performed with immunoSEQ multiplex PCR; in TCRdb, only in-frame clones are kept and a portion is missing. Of roughly 2,000,000 clones in the sample, over 85% were seen once. The CDR3 has 14 residues. Germline V lookup: CDR1 SGHDT, CDR2 YYEEEE. The trim removed 4 bases at V and 2 bases at J, leaving 6 bases unmatched. A note on this clone: What it binds is not known. This sample also contains other DNA sequences that code for the same CDR3.

The chain employs TRBV5-6 and TRBJ2-7; 7 bases are shared with TRBD1. The sequenced sample was naive CD8+ T cells from PBMCs. The sequence came from a man aged 18 to 29 in good health. Some clones in this sample may be carry-over from other donors' samples. CDR3 amino acids: CASSPGQSTYEQYF. Written as DNA, the CDR3 is TGTGCCAGCAGCCCGGGACAGAGTACCTACGAGCAGTACTTC.